This T cell receptor (beta chain) came from a study of T cell responses to AZD1222 COVID-19 vaccine (dated by TCRdb to 2020 to 2023). With respect to the entire study: A total of 233 trial participants underwent TCR sequencing, of whom 207 received two doses of AZD1222 and 26 received two doses of the MenACWY control vaccine. Trial participants were enrolled by age into subgroups of 18-55, 56-69 and 70-plus years, and around 150, 29 and 61 TCR-sequenced participants, respectively, were included in these subgroups.

Notes on this clone: Its antigen is not yet known. No base quality information exists; no much larger clone differs at one position.

On the study overall, not on this receptor specifically: No day 14 peak-response samples were available, so repertoires were characterized only after the peak T cell response. Conclusions about previously exposed vaccinees are limited because only six or seven AZD1222 recipients were SARS-CoV-2 seropositive at baseline. Epitopes outside the regions mutated in the B.1.351 and B.1.1.7 variants were reportedly recognized by nearly half of the unique spike-specific TCRs. The 56-69-year group was small, and its depth increase did not reach significance, likely because of low power. CD4 TCRs associated with the vaccine covered the entire spike protein, and the dominant responses were in regions 160-218 and 743-854. A significant rise in spike-specific TCR breadth and depth was observed after two AZD1222 doses relative to day 0 and relative to MenACWY recipients. Most participants were white British and females outnumbered males, and the authors suggested that clonal diversity may have been underestimated.

The CDR3 regions of human TCRbeta chains were subjected to immunosequencing. From the authors' description of their analysis: TCRs in the repertoires were compared against a reference library of SARS-CoV-2-specific TCRs that had been generated with the MIRA antigen-specificity platform. Breadth was defined as the fraction of unique TCRs that were SARS-CoV-2-associated, and depth was defined as the fraction of total T cells that were SARS-CoV-2-associated. Using the MIRA data, each spike-specific TCR was mapped to the spike region that the TCR reacts to and placed in a CD4 or CD8 class. Log10-transformed breadth and depth values were compared by one-way ANOVA with Sidak's multiple comparisons tests. TCRdb mirrors the immuneACCESS table, restricted to in-frame sequences. Some clones are absent from its copies; in checked studies, under half trace to an unresolved V gene, and the reason for the others is unknown. Clonal size and the V and J genes are those of that table, whereas D and trimming came from the DNA. Within this sample are about 120,000 clones, with about 85% of them counted one time only. The leading ten clones occupy roughly 2.7% of the sample.

Read against the paper, the sample's time point label means: about 28 days (+/-7) after the second vaccine dose. Because spike-specific TCR depth and breadth did not differ between the two schedules, AZD1222 recipients who got a second dose at roughly 4 weeks were pooled with those who got a second dose at roughly 12 weeks. Samples from vaccinated people were obtained from the UK trials COV001 and COV002, which included a single-blind randomized controlled phase 2/3 trial of AZD1222 (ChAdOx1 nCoV-19) in healthy adults. For TCRbeta chain sequencing, PBMC samples from trial participants were taken at day 0 and at day 28 after the second dose. Trimming takes 0 bases from V and 6 bases from J, and the germline ends sit 9 bases apart. For CDR1 and CDR2, the germline V gene (reference sequence) lists MNHEY and SMNVEV. Taken from cysteine to phenylalanine, the CDR3 has 14 residues. Only CDR3 DNA remains: 42 bases, in frame from the first base.

This chain is built from TRBV27 and TRBJ2-1; perhaps TRBD1 is the D gene, with 5 bases matching. The sequencing here drew on peripheral blood, taken 28 days after the second AZD1222 dose. The clonotype comes from an adult who received the AZD1222 COVID-19 vaccine. The CDR3 protein is CASSLSDKTNEQFF. The nucleotide sequence is TGTGCCAGCAGTTTATCGGACAAGACCAATGAGCAGTTCTTC.